A selection of T cell receptor beta chains follows, all from one sample in a study of shared clonotypes between healthy human individuals. TCRdb's copy holds only in-frame clones and misses some; the assay was immunoSEQ multiplex PCR. The sample shows hundreds of thousands of clones, about 76% of them seen only once. Sequencing was performed on PBMCs. These receptors were taken from a woman aged 35 to 49 in good health. Some clones in this sample may be carry-over from other donors' samples. CDR3s include the opening cysteine and the closing phenylalanine or tryptophan. D genes are given only for firm matches. Size tells how often a clone was seen (once, few, many) or the class of an expanded clone, and some rows leave it out.

TRBJ2-2 . TRBV7-7 . TGTGCTAGCAGCTTAGCGAGGGATGGGGAGCTGTTTTTT CASSLARDGELFF
TRBJ2-1 . TRBV5-6 TRBD2 TGTGCCAGCAGCTGGACCGGGACTAGCGATGAGCAGTTCTTC CASSWTGTSDEQFF
TRBJ2-3 . TRBV9 . TGTGCCAGCAGCATTGACGGAGACCAGGGAGATACGCAGTATTTT CASSIDGDQGDTQYF
TRBJ2-2 . TRBV7-4 TRBD1 TGTGCCAGCAGCCCCATGGGTGGACAGGGGGCGACCGGGGAGCTGTTTTTT CASSPMGGQGATGELFF
TRBJ2-7 . TRBV19 . TGTGCCAGTAGTCTAGGGCCGGGAAAAATCTACGAGCAGTACTTC CASSLGPGKIYEQYF
TRBJ2-2 . TRBV27 TRBD2 TGTGCCAGCAGTTTTCCCCGCGGGACTAGAGACACCGGGGAGCTGTTTTTT CASSFPRGTRDTGELFF
TRBJ2-6 once TRBV5-1 . TGCGCCAGCAGCTTGGAAACAGGGTACTCTGGGGCCAACGTCCTGACTTTC CASSLETGYSGANVLTF
TRBJ1-5 . TRBV5-4 . TGTGCCAGCAGCTCACTGGGGACCACGCGGGCTTATAGCAATCAGCCCCAGCATTTT CASSSLGTTRAYSNQPQHF
TRBJ2-7 . TRBV28 TRBD2 TGTGCCAGCAGTTTAACTAGCGGGAACTACGAGCAGTACTTC CASSLTSGNYEQYF
TRBJ2-2 . TRBV9 . TGTGCCAGCAGCTCGCGGTCCTACACCGGGGAGCTGTTTTTT CASSSRSYTGELFF
TRBJ2-1 many TRBV7-9 . TGTGCCAGCAGCCCGCAATTTGATACTAGGAGGAATGAGCAGTTCTTC CASSPQFDTRRNEQFF
TRBJ2-1 . TRBV11-1 TRBD2 TGTGCCAGCAGTCTACTAGCGGGGGTCTACAATGAGCAGTTCTTC CASSLLAGVYNEQFF
TRBJ2-3 . TRBV23-1 . TGCGCCAGCAGTCAATCCACCGGGTATACGCAGTATTTT CASSQSTGYTQYF
TRBJ2-3 . TRBV5-4 TRBD2 TGTGCCAGCAGCTCAGGGACTAGCGGGAGGGCCAGCACAGATACGCAGTATTTT CASSSGTSGRASTDTQYF
TRBJ2-1 . TRBV9 TRBD2 TGTGCCAGCAGCGTGGGTATAGCGGGAGACAATGAGCAGTTCTTC CASSVGIAGDNEQFF
TRBJ2-7 . TRBV19 TRBD1 TGTGCCAGTAGTGTCGGACAGGGAAAGGGCTACGAGCAGTACTTC CASSVGQGKGYEQYF
TRBJ1-6 . TRBV30 . TGTGCCTGGAGTGTAGGGGTTTCACCCCTCCACTTT CAWSVGVSPLHF
TRBJ1-2 . TRBV28 TRBD1 TGTGCCAGCAAGTGGACAGGGAAGACCTATGGCTACACCTTC CASKWTGKTYGYTF
TRBJ2-3 . TRBV28 . TGTGCCAGCAGTTTGGGCCCAGATACGCAGTATTTT CASSLGPDTQYF
TRBJ2-2 . TRBV16 . TGTGCCAGCAGACGAGGTCGGCGAAACACCGGGGAGCTGTTTTTT CASRRGRRNTGELFF
TRBJ2-7 . TRBV27 TRBD2 TGTGCCACCAGCGGGAGGGCCGACGAGCAGTACTTC CATSGRADEQYF
TRBJ2-5 . TRBV29-1 . TGCAGCGTTGGAGCTTCGGACCCGCCAGAGACCCAGTACTTC CSVGASDPPETQYF
TRBJ2-3 . TRBV10-3 TRBD2 TGTGCCATCAGTGTCAGCGGGAGCGACGCAGATACGCAGTATTTT CAISVSGSDADTQYF